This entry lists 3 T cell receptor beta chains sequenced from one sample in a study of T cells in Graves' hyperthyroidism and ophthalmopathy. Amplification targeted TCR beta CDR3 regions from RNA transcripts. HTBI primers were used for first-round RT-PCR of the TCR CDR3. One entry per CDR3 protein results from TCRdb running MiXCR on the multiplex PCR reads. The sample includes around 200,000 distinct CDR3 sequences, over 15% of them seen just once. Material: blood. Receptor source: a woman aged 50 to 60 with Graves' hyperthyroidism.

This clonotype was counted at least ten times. CDR3 amino acids: CASSLRGGVQPQHF. DNA of the CDR3: TGTGCCAGCAGTTTGCGAGGGGGCGTTCAGCCCCAGCATTTT. This rearrangement joins TRBV27 to TRBJ1-5, with TRBD1 matching 7 bases. The V segment lost 3 bases and the J segment 6 bases; nucleotides outside the gene matches: 5. Germline-derived CDR1 and CDR2 are MNHEY and SMNVEV (reference sequence). CDR3 size: 14 residues.

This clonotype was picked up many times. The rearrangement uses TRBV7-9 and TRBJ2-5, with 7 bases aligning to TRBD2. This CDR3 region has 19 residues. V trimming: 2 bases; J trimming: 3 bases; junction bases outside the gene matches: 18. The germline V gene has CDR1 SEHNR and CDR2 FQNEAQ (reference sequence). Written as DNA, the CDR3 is TGTGCCAGCAGCTTACGCCCGACCGGGGGGTCCTGGAGGGAAGAGACCCAGTACTTC. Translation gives CASSLRPTGGSWREETQYF.

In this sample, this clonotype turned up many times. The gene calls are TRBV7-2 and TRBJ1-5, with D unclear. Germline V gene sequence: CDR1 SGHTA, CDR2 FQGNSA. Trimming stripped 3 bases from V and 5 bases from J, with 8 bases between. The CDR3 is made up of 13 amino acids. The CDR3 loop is CASSFRGDQPQHF. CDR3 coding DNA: TGTGCCAGCAGCTTTCGGGGTGATCAGCCCCAGCATTTT.